The subject of this entry is one TCR beta chain. What it recognizes is unknown. The source of the sample is a study of cytomegalovirus exposure and HLA in healthy donors. V was clipped by 0 bases and J by 6 bases; unmatched bases: 7. CDR3 length: 15 residues. CDR1 and CDR2 (germline): SGHRS, YFSETQ. Some clones are missing from TCRdb's copy, which holds only in-frame ones; the method was immunoSEQ multiplex PCR. The sample has about 270,000 clones, approximately 83% seen once. The donors were part of the validation cohort, which consisted of approximately 110 subjects and was separate from the first cohort of several hundred subjects. Regarding the study as a whole: Confirmation in vitro established that a few CMV-associated chains were specific for CMV antigens. A later analysis found first-cohort TCR clusters tended to co-occur in the approximately 110 validation repertoires.

This sequence was found in a woman between 18 and 30 years old in good health and CMV-seronegative. The sequenced sample was PBMCs. The V call is TRBV5-1, the J call TRBJ2-7; 9 bases map to TRBD1. CDR3 residues: CASSLGWNRGREQYF. CDR3 nucleotides: TGCGCCAGCAGCTTGGGGTGGAACAGGGGGCGCGAGCAGTACTTC.